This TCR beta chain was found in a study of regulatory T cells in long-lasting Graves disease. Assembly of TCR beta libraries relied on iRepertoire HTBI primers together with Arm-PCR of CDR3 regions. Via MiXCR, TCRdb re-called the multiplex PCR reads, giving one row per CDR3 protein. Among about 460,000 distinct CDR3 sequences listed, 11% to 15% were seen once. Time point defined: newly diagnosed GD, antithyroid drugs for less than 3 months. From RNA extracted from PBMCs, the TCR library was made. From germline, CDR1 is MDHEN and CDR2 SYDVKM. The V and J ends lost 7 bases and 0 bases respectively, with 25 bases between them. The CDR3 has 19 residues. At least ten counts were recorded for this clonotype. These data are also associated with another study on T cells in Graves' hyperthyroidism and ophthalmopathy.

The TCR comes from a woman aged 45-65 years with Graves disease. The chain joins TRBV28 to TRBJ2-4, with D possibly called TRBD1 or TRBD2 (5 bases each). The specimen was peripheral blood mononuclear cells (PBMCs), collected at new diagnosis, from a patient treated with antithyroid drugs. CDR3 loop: CASTPWNLGEASAKNIQYF. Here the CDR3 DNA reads TGTGCCAGCACCCCTTGGAACTTGGGGGAAGCCTCAGCCAAAAACATTCAGTACTTC.